Listed here are 5 T cell receptor beta chains from one sample, sequenced in a study of blood T cell repertoires in COVID-19. Here immunoSEQ multiplex PCR was the method, and the copy in TCRdb shows in-frame clones only, minus some. The sample has over 100,000 clones; roughly 87% are singletons. Sequenced material: peripheral blood. These receptors were obtained from a man older than 75 with acute or convalescent COVID-19.

The table lists this clone with a count of one. J is TRBJ1-3 and V is TRBV12-3 or TRBV12-4; D may be TRBD1 (6 bases). V was cut by 7 bases and J by 4 bases, with 11 bases left in between. This CDR3 spans 13 amino acids. The DNA of the CDR3 is TGTGCCAGCAATCAGGGGTCCGGAAACACCATATATTTT. Encoded protein: CASNQGSGNTIYF.

The V and J genes are TRBV28 and TRBJ2-5, with unresolved D. Germline V CDR1 and CDR2: MDHEN, SYDVKM. V gave up 5 bases and J gave up 5 bases, with 9 bases separating them. The CDR3 has 12 residues. The CDR3 sequence: CASSKLRETQYF. CDR3 DNA sequence: TGTGCCAGCAGTAAGCTTCGGGAGACCCAGTACTTC.

The gene calls are TRBV2 and TRBJ2-1; 9 bases agree with TRBD2. This CDR3 is 17 amino acids long. CDR1 and CDR2 (germline): SNHLY, FYNNEI. V lost 6 bases and J lost 0; bases outside the gene matches: 9. The CDR3 sequence: CASRGGLALLSYNEQFF. The DNA of the CDR3 is TGTGCCAGCAGGGGGGGACTAGCCCTTCTCTCCTACAATGAGCAGTTCTTC.

This clone was counted a single time. V gene TRBV4-1 combines with J gene TRBJ2-3; the match to TRBD2 covers 9 bases. The V gene end was trimmed by 0 bases and the J gene end by 1 base; junction bases not matched to a gene: 5. The germline CDR1 and CDR2 sequences are MGHRA and YSYEKL. This CDR3 spans 17 amino acids. CDR3 bases: TGCGCCAGCAGCCAAGATCTAGCGGGAACCCGCACAGATACGCAGTATTTT. Translated, it gives CASSQDLAGTRTDTQYF.

This chain links TRBV27 with TRBJ1-6; D unclear. CDR1 and CDR2 (germline): MNHEY, SMNVEV (reference sequence). The V gene lost 0 bases and the J gene lost 8 bases, with 17 bases spanning the gap. The CDR3 extends over 17 amino acids. For the CDR3, the DNA is TGTGCCAGCAGTTTATCTTCTCCCCTCGTTAGCGATTCACCCCTCCACTTT. Encoded protein: CASSLSSPLVSDSPLHF.